This T cell receptor beta chain was found in a study of T cell responses to AZD1222 COVID-19 vaccine. On the study more broadly: Pooled in the analysis were second doses at about 4 or about 12 weeks.

About this clone itself: Antigen: not known.

The repertoire was sequenced with immunoSEQ multiplex PCR; TCRdb's copy has only in-frame clones and lacks some. Here the sample spans roughly 150,000 clones, around 84% being singletons. Study findings and constraints: At baseline, just five or six AZD1222 recipients tested seropositive. Donors were mostly white British, more females; clonal diversity possibly underestimated. Rises in breadth and depth of Spike-specific TCRs came after two AZD1222 doses.

Germline V lookup: CDR1 SGHNT, CDR2 YYREEE (reference sequence). The CDR3 covers 17 residues. The ends were cut back, 0 bases at V and 2 bases at J, with 15 bases in the middle. The clonotype was recovered from an adult in good health. The chain combines TRBV5-4 with TRBJ1-3, with a tentative D call TRBD1 (5 bases). Specimen: peripheral blood, collected on day 0 of AZD1222 vaccination. In DNA, the CDR3 is TGTGCCAGCAGCTTGGAAGGGCGGGGCTTCCCTGGAAACACCATATATTTT. This gives the protein CASSLEGRGFPGNTIYF.